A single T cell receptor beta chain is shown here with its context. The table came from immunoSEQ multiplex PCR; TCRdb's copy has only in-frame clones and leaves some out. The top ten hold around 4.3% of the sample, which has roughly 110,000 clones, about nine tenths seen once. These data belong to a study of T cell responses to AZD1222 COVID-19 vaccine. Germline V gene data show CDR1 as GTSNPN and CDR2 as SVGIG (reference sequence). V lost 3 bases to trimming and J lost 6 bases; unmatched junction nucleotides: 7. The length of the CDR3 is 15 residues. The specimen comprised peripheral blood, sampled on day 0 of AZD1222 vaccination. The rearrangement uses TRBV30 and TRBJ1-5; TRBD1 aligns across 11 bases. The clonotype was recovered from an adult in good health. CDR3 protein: CAWSGGQGASQPQHF. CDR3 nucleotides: TGTGCCTGGAGCGGTGGACAGGGGGCTAGTCAGCCCCAGCATTTT.